This T cell receptor beta chain appears in the sequencing data of a study of T-cell memory formation after mild COVID-19 (dated by TCRdb to the early 2020s). With respect to the entire study: Most TCR sequence clusters were specific to one of the two donors. In a couple of donors, T-cell clones that expanded and contracted after mild COVID-19 were tracked by sequencing TCRalpha and TCRbeta repertoires over time. Two young, previously healthy adult volunteers made up the cohort, one male and one female.

Via the germline V gene, CDR1 is KGHSH and CDR2 LQKENI. V and J are truncated by 3 bases and 4 bases respectively, leaving an intervening sequence of 19 bases. CDR3 length: 16 amino acids, cysteine to phenylalanine. Just the 48-base CDR3 DNA is kept, in frame starting at base 1. Ficoll-Paque density gradient centrifugation was the method used to isolate PBMCs. General findings and caveats noted by the study authors: Some responding clones were found in pre-infection memory, which suggests that pre-existing cross-reactive memory T cells took part in the SARS-CoV-2 response. Whether the second-wave clones peaking on day 37 were SARS-CoV-2 specific was not confirmed. Contracting CD4+ clones appeared mostly in the CM and EM memory subsets, whereas CD8+ clones were enriched in EMRA. Only two mild cases were covered by the study, and larger cohorts that include severe cases with pre-infection samples were considered necessary. Clones that contracted from day 15 to 85 showed balanced CD4/CD8 phenotypes, whereas a second wave of clones that expanded from day 15 to 37 leaned towards CD4+.

This clonotype showed up many times. The specificity of this receptor is unknown. Base qualities were left out, and no much larger clone turns up one base away. These reads were obtained on an Illumina NovaSeq 6000. TCRalpha and TCRbeta cDNA libraries were built by 5'RACE with constant-segment primers, adding sample barcodes and unique molecular identifiers. RNA was extracted from every sample with Trizol reagent. Libraries were amplified in two PCR steps, with a second sample barcode and Illumina TruSeq adapters added in the second step. Sequencing of the libraries was done on an Illumina NovaSeq, producing 2 x 150 bp paired-end reads. The source study handled its data this way. Demultiplexing of reads and collapsing into UMI-guided consensus sequences were performed with migec v1.2.7. Using mixcr v2.1.11, UMI consensuses were aligned to TRA and TRB V and J templates and then assembled into clonotypes. A clonotype was counted as expanded or contracted only if both edgeR and NoisET called the change significant, with noise models trained on biological replicates. For edgeR calls, a false discovery rate-adjusted p below 0.01 and a log2 fold-change threshold of 1 were applied. As an exploratory analysis of dynamics, PCA with hierarchical clustering was applied to max-normalized trajectories of the 1000 most abundant clonotypes. Separately sequenced CD4+ and CD8+ repertoires were used to assign the CD4 or CD8 phenotype of responding clones. The public reads were reprocessed in TCRdb via fastp at Q25 and MiXCR, keeping in-frame beta chains. Merged by CDR3 protein, the rows form single entries marked with the most common genes and DNA. The V and J calls shown here were made by TCRdb, not taken from the authors' results. The sample includes under 110,000 distinct CDR3 sequences, with about a sixth observed a single time. Jointly, the top ten make up 28% of the sample.

The TCR comes from an adult woman who had mild COVID-19 (a few samples of this study predate the infection). The sample titles of this study are shuffled in the database, so cell type and time point are left out; the donor was told from shared clones. The material sequenced was PBMCs or a T cell subset sorted from them (not recorded which). The chain is assembled from TRBV18 and TRBJ2-7, with the D gene not clear enough to name. CDR3 loop: CASSPKELLTPYEQYF. In nucleotide form, the sequence is TGTGCCAGCTCACCCAAGGAACTCCTTACCCCTTACGAGCAGTACTTC.